A single sample is the source of the 5 T cell receptor beta chains below, sequenced in a study of Graves' ophthalmopathy and Graves' hyperthyroidism. As the template, RNA transcripts were used to amplify TCR beta CDR3 regions. Scientists carried out first-round RT-PCR using HTBI primers and then a second-round multiplex PCR. In TCRdb, the multiplex PCR reads were re-called with MiXCR into one record per CDR3 protein. In the table there are 200,000 to 250,000 distinct CDR3 sequences, 29% of which are singletons. Material: peripheral blood. The receptors were gathered from a middle-aged man with Graves' ophthalmopathy.

The V call is TRBV11-2, the J call TRBJ2-5; D is perhaps TRBD1 or TRBD2 (6 bases each). Trimming left V 5 bases short and J 5 bases short, with 27 bases between. Per the germline V gene, CDR1 is SGHAT and CDR2 is FQNNGV. The CDR3 has 18 amino acids. The CDR3 bases are TGTGCCAGCAGCCGCAGGAGGGCCCAGACAGGCCTCGGGGAGACCCAGTACTTC. Translation gives CASSRRRAQTGLGETQYF.

V is TRBV27 and J is TRBJ1-2; a possible D gene is TRBD1 (6 bases). This CDR3 spans 14 amino acids. Per germline, CDR1 MNHEY and CDR2 SMNVEV (reference sequence). Trimming removed 2 bases at V and 5 bases at J, with 12 bases between. The CDR3 sequence is CASSLARGVYGYTF. CDR3 DNA sequence: TGTGCCAGCAGTTTAGCGAGGGGGGTTTATGGCTACACCTTC.

This clonotype was observed at least ten times. CDR3 nucleotides: TGTGCCACCAGTGATTCGGGCAGGGGGGCCACCGGGGAGCTGTTTTTT. As protein: CATSDSGRGATGELFF. The chain has TRBV24-1 and TRBJ2-2, with D tentatively TRBD1 (7 bases). Germline CDR1 KGHDR, CDR2 SFDVKD. V gave up 2 bases and J gave up 4 bases, with 13 bases separating them. The CDR3 has 16 amino acids.

This clonotype has a count of ten or more. The V and J genes are TRBV28 and TRBJ2-7, with D perhaps assigned TRBD1 or TRBD2 (5 bases each). Germline V CDR1 and CDR2: MDHEN, SYDVKM. The CDR3 has 13 residues. The V end was cut by 3 bases, the J end by 2 bases, with 8 bases between. CDR3 DNA: TGTGCCAGCAGTTTTCAGGGAGCCTACGAGCAGTACTTC. It encodes CASSFQGAYEQYF.

In its sample, this clonotype was seen many times. The chain carries TRBV20-1 and TRBJ2-7; 16 bases agree with TRBD2. CDR1 is DFQATT and CDR2 is SNEGSKA in the germline V gene (reference sequence). CDR3 length: 20 residues. Trimming cost V 0 bases and J 3 bases; bases outside gene matches: 14. The CDR3 nucleotides are TGCAGTGCTAGAGAGCCCAGTTTCGGGACTAGCGGGAGGGCAGTCTACGAGCAGTACTTC. Amino acids: CSAREPSFGTSGRAVYEQYF.